The clone carrying this T cell receptor (beta chain) was seen a single time. The data belong to a study of blood T cell repertoires in COVID-19. On the study more broadly: Samples taken during acute and convalescent COVID-19 were collected in the United States, Italy and Spain.

CDR1 GTSNPN and CDR2 SVGIG come from the germline V gene (reference sequence). V was clipped by 0 bases and J by 8 bases, with 7 bases between them. There are 12 residues in the CDR3. Source study methods: Reference gene primers were amplified, and this amplification served to estimate nucleated cell counts. Profiling relied on immunoSEQ multiplex PCR, and the TCRdb table lists in-frame clones only, not all of them. V and J calls plus clone size are reproduced from that table; the DNA served to infer D and trimming. The sample holds about 170,000 clones, over 75% seen once. Material: peripheral blood. V and J are TRBV30 and TRBJ1-4; D not certain. The TCR sequence derives from a man aged 55 to 69 who had recovered from COVID-19. In nucleotides, the CDR3 is TGTGCCTGGAGTGTGGTAGAAGAAAAACTGTTTTTT. Protein product: CAWSVVEEKLFF.